The 4 T cell receptor beta chains listed next were all sequenced from one sample in a study of CD8+ T cells in alopecia areata (dated by TCRdb to 2016 to 2018). Library prep was done by the immunoSEQ multiplex PCR assay. RNA was extracted from all samples and reverse transcribed into cDNA, which served as template for TCR sequencing. The immuneACCESS repertoire file appears here via TCRdb, limited to in-frame rearrangements. These files lack a portion of the clones; in checked studies, under half of the deficit traces to unresolved V genes, and the cause of the others is not known. The sample table records around 290,000 clones; roughly 50% of these occur just once. The ten largest clones represent approximately 2% of the sample. Taken with the paper, the label for time point translates to: about 25 weeks on oral tofacitinib. The treatment or condition label for this specimen denotes: oral pan-JAK inhibitor, 5-10 mg twice daily.

Source: CD4+ T cells sorted from blood, taken at week 24, from a patient treated with tofacitinib. Source of these receptors: a human donor with alopecia areata.

This clone turned up a few times. The gene calls are TRBV10-3 and TRBJ2-5; D is tentatively TRBD1 or TRBD2 (5 bases each). V was shortened by 9 bases and J by 2 bases, with 10 bases between the two germline ends. The CDR3 spans 12 residues. Germline V CDR1 and CDR2: ENHRY, SYGVKD. The CDR3 here is CAISDRQETQYF. Here the CDR3 DNA reads TGTGCCATTAGCGACAGACAAGAGACCCAGTACTTC.

This clone was detected once. The chain is built from TRBV6-5 and TRBJ1-5, with 10 bases fitting TRBD1. V gave up 9 bases and J gave up 10 bases; unmatched junction bases: 6. CDR3 length: 12 residues. Germline CDR1 reads MNHEY; CDR2 reads SVGAGI. CDR3 nucleotide sequence: TGTGCCAGTCGACAGGGGGCTGGTCCCCAGCATTTT. Protein: CASRQGAGPQHF.

Regarding this clone: At the DNA level, this CDR3 is encoded by other sequences in the same sample as well. The gene calls are TRBV30 and TRBJ2-6; no definite D call. The V gene's germline CDR1 is GTSNPN and CDR2 SVGIG (reference sequence). V dropped 0 bases and J dropped 4 bases, with 4 bases sitting between them. CDR3 length: 13 residues. This chain's CDR3 is CAWSVAGANVLTF. CDR3 DNA: TGTGCCTGGAGTGTAGCCGGGGCCAACGTCCTGACTTTC.

This chain joins TRBV19 and TRBJ2-5; D is uncertain. Germline V gene data show CDR1 as LNHDA and CDR2 as SQIVND (reference sequence). CDR3 length equals 14 residues. V lost 2 bases and J lost 5, with 12 bases in between. The DNA for the CDR3 is TGTGCCAGTAGTATAATGACATCCCGGGAGACCCAGTACTTC. It codes for CASSIMTSRETQYF.